This is a list of T cell receptor beta chains from one sample in a study of cytomegalovirus exposure and HLA in healthy donors. TCRdb's copy holds only in-frame clones and misses some; the assay was immunoSEQ multiplex PCR. Found here are roughly 190,000 clones, around 79% of them singletons; the top ten hold 1.6%. Material: PBMCs. These receptors came from a woman in her 50s in good health and CMV-seronegative. Each CDR3 is given with its conserved first and last residue. The D gene is left open where the match is weak. Only part of the rows carry a size: once, few, many, or a class if the clone is expanded.

clone size,V gene,D gene,J gene,CDR3 DNA,CDR3 protein
.,TRBV9,TRBD1,TRBJ1-4,TGTGCCAGCAGCGTAGATCCGGACAGGGGAGAAAAACTGTTTTTT,CASSVDPDRGEKLFF
.,TRBV25-1,.,TRBJ1-1,TGTGCCAGCAGTGCCAGTCGGGGGAGGAACACTGAAGCTTTCTTT,CASSASRGRNTEAFF
.,TRBV19,TRBD1,TRBJ1-2,TGTGCCAGTAGTTGGGGACAGGGATACGGCTACACCTTC,CASSWGQGYGYTF
.,TRBV6-6,.,TRBJ1-3,TGTGCCAGCAGTGCACATACAGGGACTGGAAACACCATATATTTT,CASSAHTGTGNTIYF
.,TRBV6-1,TRBD2,TRBJ2-1,TGTGCCAGCAGTGGGAAGCTAGCGGGAAACGACAATGAGCAGTTCTTC,CASSGKLAGNDNEQFF
.,TRBV7-6,TRBD1,TRBJ1-4,TGTGCCAGCAGCTTACTCGGGACAGGGGCCACTAATGAAAAACTGTTTTTT,CASSLLGTGATNEKLFF
.,TRBV9,TRBD2,TRBJ2-1,TGTGCCAGCAGCGTAGCTTCTAGCGGGAGGGGGAGCTCCTACAATGAGCAGTTCTTC,CASSVASSGRGSSYNEQFF
.,TRBV6-5,.,TRBJ1-3,TGTGCCAGCAGTTACTCAGATGCGGGAAACACCATATATTTT,CASSYSDAGNTIYF
.,TRBV7-9,TRBD1,TRBJ1-2,TGTGCCAGCCGGAGGGACAGGGTCCATAACTATGGCTACACCTTC,CASRRDRVHNYGYTF
.,TRBV12-5,TRBD2,TRBJ2-3,TGTGCTAGTGGTCTGGCCCGGGGGGGCGGGAGGGCGGATACGCAGTATTTT,CASGLARGGGRADTQYF
.,TRBV7-2,.,TRBJ1-2,TGTGCCAGCAGCTCCGGGATTAACTATGGCTACACCTTC,CASSSGINYGYTF
once,TRBV6-1,TRBD1,TRBJ2-4,TGTGCCAGCAGTGAATACCGGGACAGGGTGGCCCCATACTTC,CASSEYRDRVAPYF
.,TRBV5-1,.,TRBJ2-2,TGCGCCAGCAGAAGACAGGAGTACACCGGGGAGCTGTTTTTT,CASRRQEYTGELFF
.,TRBV4-2,TRBD1,TRBJ1-5,TGTGCCAGCAGCCCTAGGACAGGGAGAATTAATCAGCCCCAGCATTTT,CASSPRTGRINQPQHF
.,TRBV9,TRBD1,TRBJ1-6,TGTGCCAGCAGTGAAATCGGGACAGTTAATTCACCCCTCCACTTT,CASSEIGTVNSPLHF
.,TRBV18,TRBD1,TRBJ1-2,TGTGCCAGCTCACCGCAGCCGGGACAGGGTTATGGCTACACCTTC,CASSPQPGQGYGYTF
.,TRBV7-2,.,TRBJ1-4,TGTGCCAGCAGCTTAGGTGACCCTAGGGAAAAACTGTTTTTT,CASSLGDPREKLFF
.,TRBV4-3,TRBD1,TRBJ2-5,TGCGCCAGCAGCCAAGGGACAGGGTACGAGACCCAGTACTTC,CASSQGTGYETQYF
.,TRBV19,TRBD1,TRBJ2-2,TGTGCCAGTAGAACGGGACAGGGGGCGTCCGCCGGGGAGCTGTTTTTT,CASRTGQGASAGELFF
.,TRBV4-1,.,TRBJ2-7,TGCGCCAGCAGCCAAGATCTCAGGGGCGTCTCCTACGAGCAGTACTTC,CASSQDLRGVSYEQYF
.,TRBV6-4,.,TRBJ2-3,TGTGCCAGCAGTGACGGAGGCAGAAGCACAGATACGCAGTATTTT,CASSDGGRSTDTQYF
.,TRBV27,TRBD1,TRBJ1-2,TGTGCCAGCAGTTTATCTTGGACAGGGGGACTTTTTCTAGGTGGCTACACCTTC,CASSLSWTGGLFLGGYTF
few,TRBV7-9,.,TRBJ1-1,TGTGCCAGCAACTTGCTAGTAGTGAACACTGAAGCTTTCTTT,CASNLLVVNTEAFF
.,TRBV9,.,TRBJ1-1,TGTGCCAGCAGCGTAGTGGGGGGGGTCTCCCTCGGGGGCACTGAAGCTTTCTTT,CASSVVGGVSLGGTEAFF
.,TRBV7-2,TRBD1,TRBJ1-5,TGTGCCAGCAGCGAGGGACAGGAAAGGCCCCAGCATTTT,CASSEGQERPQHF
.,TRBV4-3,.,TRBJ1-2,TGCGCCAGCGGGGAGGTCGACGGGAGGGAAGGCTACACCTTC,CASGEVDGREGYTF
.,TRBV11-3,.,TRBJ2-7,TGTGCCAGCAGCTTAGCGGGACATTACGAGCAGTACTTC,CASSLAGHYEQYF
.,TRBV7-2,.,TRBJ2-1,TGTGCCAGCAGCCCATGGCCCGAGCAGTTCTTC,CASSPWPEQFF
.,TRBV4-1,TRBD2,TRBJ2-2,TGCGCCAGCAGCCAAGGACCTCTCGGCCAACTAGCGGGAGGGCCGGTCACCGGGGAGCTGTTTTTT,CASSQGPLGQLAGGPVTGELFF
.,TRBV9,.,TRBJ1-3,TGTGCCAGCAGCCCGTGGAAGGGAGTCTCTGGAAACACCATATATTTT,CASSPWKGVSGNTIYF
.,TRBV5-1,TRBD1,TRBJ1-5,TGCGCCAGCAGCACCGCCAGGGGGCGCGGCAATCAGCCCCAGCATTTT,CASSTARGRGNQPQHF
.,TRBV7-8,TRBD2,TRBJ2-5,TGTGCCAGCACCTCCCCTGGACTAGCCCAAGAGACCCAGTACTTC,CASTSPGLAQETQYF
few,TRBV4-1,TRBD1,TRBJ2-4,TGCGCCAGCAGCCAGGAGGGGACAGGGTCAAACATTCAGTACTTC,CASSQEGTGSNIQYF
.,TRBV18,.,TRBJ2-5,TGTGCCAGCTCCCCTCGGGGAGAGACCCAGTACTTC,CASSPRGETQYF
.,TRBV7-2,TRBD2,TRBJ2-3,TGTGCCAGCGGTGAGACTAGCGGGTGGAGGGATACGCAGTATTTT,CASGETSGWRDTQYF
.,TRBV29-1,TRBD2,TRBJ2-1,TGCAGCGCCGGACCGGCCGGGGGGGCCTTTGGTGAGCAGTTCTTC,CSAGPAGGAFGEQFF
.,TRBV6-5,.,TRBJ2-5,TGTGCCAGCAGTTACTCCTCAGGGGCCCCCGAGACCCAGTACTTC,CASSYSSGAPETQYF
.,TRBV7-3,.,TRBJ2-3,TGTGCCAGCAGCTTAGCGGGCAATGTGGGGGATACGCAGTATTTT,CASSLAGNVGDTQYF
.,TRBV15,TRBD1,TRBJ1-2,TGTGCCACCAGCAGGGGACAGGGGGCAGGAGGCTACACCTTC,CATSRGQGAGGYTF
.,TRBV18,TRBD2,TRBJ2-1,TGTGCCAGCTCACCCGGGACTAGCGGACCTAACAATGAGCAGTTCTTC,CASSPGTSGPNNEQFF
.,TRBV19,TRBD1,TRBJ2-1,TGTGCCAGTAGTAACAGGGGGCAGGTTGAGCAGTTCTTC,CASSNRGQVEQFF
.,TRBV5-1,.,TRBJ2-3,TGCGCCAGCAGCTTCGGGGGTCTCGGCACAGATACGCAGTATTTT,CASSFGGLGTDTQYF
few,TRBV11-3,.,TRBJ2-3,TGTGCCAGCAGCTCCCCCCGGCAGGCAGATACGCAGTATTTT,CASSSPRQADTQYF
few,TRBV5-1,.,TRBJ1-4,TGCGCCAGCAGCAAAGTACAGGGTGAAAGTGAAAAACTGTTTTTT,CASSKVQGESEKLFF
.,TRBV27,TRBD2,TRBJ2-3,TGTGCCAGCAGTTTATTGGTTAGCGGGGGGGCAACAGATACGCAGTATTTT,CASSLLVSGGATDTQYF
.,TRBV9,.,TRBJ2-3,TGTGCCAGCAGCGAATCAGCGGCTAGCACAGATACGCAGTATTTT,CASSESAASTDTQYF
.,TRBV2,TRBD1,TRBJ1-5,TGTGCCAGCAGGAGACAGGGTGGAGGTAGCAATCAGCCCCAGCATTTT,CASRRQGGGSNQPQHF
.,TRBV18,.,TRBJ1-1,TGTGCCAGCTCACCTCAGGGCGCGAACACTGAAGCTTTCTTT,CASSPQGANTEAFF
.,TRBV23-1,TRBD1,TRBJ2-7,TGCGCCAGCAGGTCCCGCCGGGACAGAATCTACGAGCAGTACTTC,CASRSRRDRIYEQYF
few,TRBV7-9,TRBD1,TRBJ1-5,TGTGCCAGCAGTCGACAGGGGAGCAATCAGCCCCAGCATTTT,CASSRQGSNQPQHF